The next 16 T cell receptor beta chains were all read from a single sample in a study of blood T cell repertoires in COVID-19. Sequenced by immunoSEQ multiplex PCR; TCRdb stores in-frame clones only, minus some. The sample lists about 130,000 clones; more than 70% were seen once. The sequencing input was peripheral blood. These receptor sequences come from a man over 45 with acute or convalescent COVID-19.

The chain carries TRBV11-2 and TRBJ1-2, with D uncertain. CDR3 length equals 14 residues. The ends were cut back, 5 bases at V and 5 bases at J, with 15 bases in the middle. In germline, CDR1 is SGHAT, CDR2 FQNNGV. CDR3 protein: CASSPRAGLYGYTF. CDR3 sequence (DNA): TGTGCCAGCAGCCCGAGGGCGGGGTTATATGGCTACACCTTC.

CDR3 sequence reads: CASSVGGRGFVSPLHF. CDR3 nucleotides: TGTGCCAGCAGCGTCGGGGGAAGGGGATTTGTTTCACCCCTCCACTTT. This chain connects TRBV9 to TRBJ1-6; tentatively, D is TRBD1 (5 bases). V was clipped by 2 bases and J by 9 bases, with 18 bases between them. The CDR3 is 16 amino acids. Per the germline V gene, CDR1 is SGDLS and CDR2 is YYNGEE. The variable domain in full, with the rest retrieved from reference TRBV9 and TRBJ1-6, is DSGVTQTPKHLITATGQRVTLRCSPRSGDLSVYWYQQSLDQGLQFLIQYYNGEERAKGNILERFSAQQFPDLHSELNLSSLELGDSALYFCASSVGGRGFVSPLHFGNGTRLTVT.

The rearrangement links TRBV20-1 to TRBJ1-2; no reliable D call. The germline CDR1 and CDR2 sequences are DFQATT and SNEGSKA (reference sequence). This CDR3 comprises 10 residues. Trimming stripped 6 bases from V and 6 bases from J, with 8 bases between. CDR3 DNA sequence: TGCAGTGCCAAGAGGAATGGCTACACCTTC. Protein: CSAKRNGYTF.

This clone appeared once. The rearrangement uses TRBV5-1 and TRBJ2-2; 9 bases align to TRBD1. Germline V CDR1 and CDR2: SGHRS, YFSETQ. The CDR3 spans 16 residues. Losses at the gene ends were 4 bases for V and 0 bases for J; bases not matched to a gene: 4. CDR3 protein: CASSPGTGPNTGELFF. CDR3 in DNA: TGCGCCAGCAGCCCAGGGACAGGGCCGAACACCGGGGAGCTGTTTTTT.

The rearrangement uses TRBV18 and TRBJ1-1; 9 bases agree with TRBD1. The CDR3 has 15 residues. V lost 3 bases and J lost 11; bases outside the gene matches: 13. CDR1 KGHSH and CDR2 LQKENI come from the germline V gene. The CDR3 region is CASSPPGTGSQEAFF. As DNA, the CDR3 is TGTGCCAGCTCACCTCCCGGGACAGGGTCTCAGGAGGCTTTCTTT.

The rearrangement joins TRBV7-9 to TRBJ1-6; 9 nucleotides agree with TRBD1. Looked up from germline, CDR1 is SEHNR and CDR2 is FQNEAQ (reference sequence). This CDR3 has 15 residues. V was clipped by 6 bases and J by 10 bases; unmatched bases: 10. CDR3 sequence reads: CASSSPGQGGSPLHF. The DNA for the CDR3 is TGTGCCAGCAGTTCCCCGGGACAGGGAGGCTCACCCCTCCACTTT.

The chain is built from TRBV6-5 and TRBJ1-5; 7 bases agree with TRBD1. Germline trimming cut 5 bases from V and 7 bases from J; bases unmatched to any gene: 2. The CDR3 has 12 residues. The germline CDR1 and CDR2 sequences are MNHEY and SVGAGI. CDR3 residues: CASSRGPQPQHF. In DNA, the CDR3 is TGTGCCAGCAGTAGGGGGCCACAGCCCCAGCATTTT.

The chain is built from TRBV9 and TRBJ1-1; D not certain. In germline, CDR1 is SGDLS, CDR2 YYNGEE. Between the trimmed V and J ends, which lost 5 bases and 3 bases, there was a span of 11 bases. The CDR3 loop spans 13 amino acids. This CDR3 is CASSTTAYTEAFF. The DNA for the CDR3 is TGTGCCAGCAGTACAACAGCCTACACTGAAGCTTTCTTT.

V is TRBV15 and J is TRBJ2-1; maybe TRBD1 (5 bases). In germline, CDR1 is LNHNV, CDR2 YYDKDF (reference sequence). This CDR3 is 13 amino acids long. With 7 bases removed from V and 11 bases from J, the gap between germline ends came to 18 bases. Here the CDR3 DNA reads TGTGCCACCAACCCTAGGGGCACAATCCAGCAGTTCTTC. The encoded protein is CATNPRGTIQQFF.

The chain recombines TRBV6-6 with TRBJ1-6; tentative D call: TRBD1 (5 bases). Germline V lookup: CDR1 MNHNY, CDR2 SVGAGI (reference sequence). The CDR3 contains 14 residues. Deletions cut 7 bases from V and 10 bases from J, with 17 bases between. CDR3 sequence: CASTRSRDPSPLHF. In nucleotides, the CDR3 is TGTGCCAGCACCCGGAGCAGGGATCCCTCACCCCTCCACTTT.

V usage is TRBV5-1 and J usage is TRBJ2-5, with a possible D match to TRBD1 (6 bases). This CDR3 comprises 16 residues. V was trimmed by 0 bases and J by 4 bases, leaving 16 bases between them. Germline loops: CDR1 SGHRS, CDR2 YFSETQ. The CDR3 region is CASSLGGGWRRETQYF. The CDR3 nucleotides are TGCGCCAGCAGCTTGGGTGGGGGCTGGAGGCGAGAGACCCAGTACTTC.

The gene calls are TRBV11-3 and TRBJ2-7; 9 nucleotides agree with TRBD2. Germline lookup yields CDR1 SGHNT and CDR2 YENEEA. The CDR3 is 15 amino acids. The junction had 4 bases not matched to a gene; V was cut back by 0 bases and J by 4 bases. The CDR3 region is CASSLEAGGVYEQYF. CDR3 DNA sequence: TGTGCCAGCAGCTTAGAAGCGGGAGGCGTGTACGAGCAGTACTTC.

The rearrangement joins TRBV5-6 to TRBJ1-5; D ambiguous. The germline CDR1 and CDR2 sequences are SGHDT and YYEEEE. The CDR3 extends over 16 amino acids. V dropped 4 bases and J dropped 0 bases, with 14 bases sitting between them. In nucleotides, the CDR3 is TGTGCCAGCAGCCAACGGGGTTACAATAGCAATCAGCCCCAGCATTTT. This translates into CASSQRGYNSNQPQHF. Using reference TRBV5-6 and TRBJ1-5 for the parts outside the CDR3, the full variable domain is DAGVTQSPTHLIKTRGQQVTLRCSPKSGHDTVSWYQQALGQGPQFIFQYYEEEERQRGNFPDRFSGHQFPNYSSELNVNALLLGDSALYLCASSQRGYNSNQPQHFGDGTRLSIL.

V is TRBV5-5 and J is TRBJ2-2; D is perhaps TRBD2 (5 bases). Between the trimmed V and J ends, which lost 2 bases and 2 bases, there was a span of 10 bases. Per germline, CDR1 SGHKS and CDR2 YYEKEE (reference sequence). The CDR3 is 15 amino acids. The chain's CDR3 is CASSLKGGNTGELFF. In DNA, the CDR3 is TGTGCCAGCAGCTTAAAAGGAGGTAACACCGGGGAGCTGTTTTTT.

This clone came up once. The chain joins TRBV14 to TRBJ1-5; D possibly corresponds to TRBD1 (5 bases). Germline V gene sequence: CDR1 SGHDN, CDR2 FVKESK. This CDR3 has 13 amino acids. V lost 3 bases and J lost 5, with 8 bases in between. CDR3 nucleotides: TGTGCCAGCAGCCAGGGGACTCATCAGCCCCAGCATTTT. It codes for CASSQGTHQPQHF.

This clone has only one observation. V usage is TRBV11-1 and J usage is TRBJ2-7; D might be TRBD1 (6 bases). This CDR3 contains 16 residues. The germline CDR1 and CDR2 sequences are SGHAT and FQDESV (reference sequence). The V end was cut by 4 bases, the J end by 3 bases, with 19 bases between. This CDR3 reads CASSSRNLGAGYEQYF. CDR3 DNA sequence: TGTGCCAGCAGCTCGCGTAATTTGGGGGCCGGCTACGAGCAGTACTTC.